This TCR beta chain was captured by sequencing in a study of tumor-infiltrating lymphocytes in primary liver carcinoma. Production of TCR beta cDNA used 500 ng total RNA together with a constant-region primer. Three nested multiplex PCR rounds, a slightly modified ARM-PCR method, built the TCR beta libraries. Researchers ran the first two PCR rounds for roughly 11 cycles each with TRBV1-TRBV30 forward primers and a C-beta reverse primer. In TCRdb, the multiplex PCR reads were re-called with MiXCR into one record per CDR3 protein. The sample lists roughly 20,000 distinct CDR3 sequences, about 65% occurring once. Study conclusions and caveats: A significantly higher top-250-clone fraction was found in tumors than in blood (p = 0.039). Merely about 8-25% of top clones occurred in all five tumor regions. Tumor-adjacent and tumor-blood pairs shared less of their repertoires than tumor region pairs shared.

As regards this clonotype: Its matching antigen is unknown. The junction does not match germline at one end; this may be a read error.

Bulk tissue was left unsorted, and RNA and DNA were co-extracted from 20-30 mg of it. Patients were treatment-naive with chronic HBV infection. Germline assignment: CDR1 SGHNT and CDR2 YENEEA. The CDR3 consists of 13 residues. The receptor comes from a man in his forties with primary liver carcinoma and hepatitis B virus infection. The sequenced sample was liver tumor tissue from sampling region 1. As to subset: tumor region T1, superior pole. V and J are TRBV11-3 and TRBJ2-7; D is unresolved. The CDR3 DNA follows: TGTGCCAGCAACTTAACACCCAGCGACGAGCTGTACTTC. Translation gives CASNLTPSDELYF.